This is a list of T cell receptor beta chains from one sample in a study of T cells after yellow fever vaccination. TCRdb re-called the 5' RACE reads with MiXCR, one entry per CDR3 protein. The sample contains under 300,000 distinct CDR3 sequences, over 10% of which appear only once. Sequencing was performed on CD4+ T cells sorted from PBMCs, taken 45 days after the yellow fever booster vaccination. Source of these receptors: a man aged 30 to 39 who received the YFV17D yellow fever vaccine. CDR3s leave out the opening cysteine and the closing phenylalanine or tryptophan. The order of the fields is CDR3 protein, V gene, J gene.

CDR3 protein: ASKTDTQY; V gene: TRBV28; J gene: TRBJ2-3
CDR3 protein: SAWGAVDEQY; V gene: TRBV20-1; J gene: TRBJ2-7
CDR3 protein: ASSLVQGSRGNQPQH; V gene: TRBV28; J gene: TRBJ1-5
CDR3 protein: ASSPGVAETQY; V gene: TRBV7-9; J gene: TRBJ2-5
CDR3 protein: ASSQDWSGLAGDTQY; V gene: TRBV4-2; J gene: TRBJ2-3
CDR3 protein: ASTITGTEQF; V gene: TRBV12-3/TRBV12-4; J gene: TRBJ2-1
CDR3 protein: ASSFSPSGDEQY; V gene: TRBV5-1; J gene: TRBJ2-7
CDR3 protein: ASSFISGRSYNEQF; V gene: TRBV5-1; J gene: TRBJ2-1
CDR3 protein: ASSQDRAVMQF; V gene: TRBV4-3; J gene: TRBJ2-1
CDR3 protein: ASRVVGTDTQY; V gene: TRBV12-3/TRBV12-4; J gene: TRBJ2-3
CDR3 protein: ASSLLGRTDTQY; V gene: TRBV5-1; J gene: TRBJ2-3
CDR3 protein: SVSGGAPNEKLF; V gene: TRBV29-1; J gene: TRBJ1-4
CDR3 protein: ASSQGLSADTQY; V gene: TRBV3-1; J gene: TRBJ2-3
CDR3 protein: SARDLVGRDSYNEQF; V gene: TRBV20-1; J gene: TRBJ2-1
CDR3 protein: ASSRLGESYEQY; V gene: TRBV7-9; J gene: TRBJ2-7
CDR3 protein: ASSTGTLAGRDTQY; V gene: TRBV5-4; J gene: TRBJ2-3
CDR3 protein: ASSLQEETQY; V gene: TRBV12-3/TRBV12-4; J gene: TRBJ2-5
CDR3 protein: ASSSHRVIVTEAF; V gene: TRBV27; J gene: TRBJ1-1
CDR3 protein: SVQSLVSYNEQF; V gene: TRBV29-1; J gene: TRBJ2-1
CDR3 protein: ASSLDGYNEKLF; V gene: TRBV7-8; J gene: TRBJ1-4
CDR3 protein: ASRGLAGAGELF; V gene: TRBV6-1; J gene: TRBJ2-2
CDR3 protein: ASSTFGAPSTDTQY; V gene: TRBV2; J gene: TRBJ2-3
CDR3 protein: SARQGWADNEQF; V gene: TRBV29-1; J gene: TRBJ2-1
CDR3 protein: ASSLVLAGMDEQF; V gene: TRBV5-1; J gene: TRBJ2-1
CDR3 protein: ASSLTSGIGEQY; V gene: TRBV5-1; J gene: TRBJ2-7
CDR3 protein: SVGQHSGANVLT; V gene: TRBV29-1; J gene: TRBJ2-6
CDR3 protein: SAPAPGGRTDTQY; V gene: TRBV20-1; J gene: TRBJ2-3
CDR3 protein: SARGLNYNEQF; V gene: TRBV20-1; J gene: TRBJ2-1
CDR3 protein: ASSLDVSLTGELF; V gene: TRBV5-1; J gene: TRBJ2-2